The clone carrying this TCR beta chain was counted a few times. The antigen is unknown. Sample-barcoded 5' priming and a J-beta primer mix drove a second PCR of about 7 to 11 cycles. A tag from a template-switch adaptor with 12 random nucleotides marked each cDNA molecule. TCRdb re-analysed the 5' RACE reads in MiXCR, keeping a single row per CDR3 protein. The data show approximately 850,000 distinct CDR3 sequences, 40% to 50% seen once. The data were obtained in a study of blood T cells in healthy people across ages. CDR1 SGHKS and CDR2 YYEKEE come from the germline V gene (reference sequence). Trimming took 1 base from V and 0 from J, leaving 7 bases between them. This CDR3 has 14 amino acids. Findings and caveats of the study: There was a strong correlation between TCR beta diversity and naive T cell percentage.

The clonotype was recovered from a man aged 60 to 69 in good health. The sample comprised blood. V and J are TRBV5-5 and TRBJ2-5; unclear D gene. CDR3 bases: TGTGCCAGCAGCTTGTTCAGGTACCAAGAGACCCAGTACTTC. Amino acid sequence: CASSLFRYQETQYF.